This T cell receptor (beta chain) was profiled in a study of OX40 agonist ivuxolimab in advanced cancers. Method: immunoSEQ multiplex PCR; TCRdb's copy keeps in-frame clones and lacks some. The table includes just over 20,000 clones, about 87% detected once. Germline-derived CDR1 and CDR2 are KGHSH and LQKENI. The CDR3 spans 15 residues. V is TRBV18 and J is TRBJ2-5, with D maybe TRBD1 (6 bases). The J call may be incorrect, as the DNA end agrees better with TRBJ2-7. The sequence came from an adult with an advanced solid tumor such as melanoma, head and neck, liver or kidney cancer. The source material was CD4+ or CD8+ T cells sorted from blood, sampled in a trial of the OX40 agonist ivuxolimab. The CDR3 loop reads CASSPQDRASYEQYF. DNA for the CDR3: TGTGCCAGCTCACCTCAGGACAGAGCCTCCTACGAGCAGTACTTC.